This T cell receptor beta chain was identified during a study of neurological immune-mediated disorders. The time point was: longitudinal time-point 1 (baseline). From 2 million PBMCs stored at -80 C, the unsorted libraries were generated. Notes on this clonotype: Its antigen remains unknown.

TCRdb passed the 5' RACE reads through MiXCR, listing each CDR3 protein once. Here the sample spans some 60,000 distinct CDR3 sequences, around 10% being singletons. Germline CDR1 is SGHDT and CDR2 is YYEEEE. V was pared by 6 bases and J by 8 bases, with 18 bases between. The CDR3 is 14 residues long. Study-wide results and caveats: Because no CDR3 amino acid sequences were shared across subjects by expanded clones, private repertoires were suggested in all groups.

This TCR came from a male donor with HTLV-1-associated myelopathy (HAM/TSP). The J gene is TRBJ2-4, the V gene TRBV5-6, with D unresolved. Sequences were obtained from PBMCs. Here the CDR3 DNA reads TGTGCCAGCAACTCTTCTCGGATTGAGTACATTCAGTACTTC. This translates into CASNSSRIEYIQYF.